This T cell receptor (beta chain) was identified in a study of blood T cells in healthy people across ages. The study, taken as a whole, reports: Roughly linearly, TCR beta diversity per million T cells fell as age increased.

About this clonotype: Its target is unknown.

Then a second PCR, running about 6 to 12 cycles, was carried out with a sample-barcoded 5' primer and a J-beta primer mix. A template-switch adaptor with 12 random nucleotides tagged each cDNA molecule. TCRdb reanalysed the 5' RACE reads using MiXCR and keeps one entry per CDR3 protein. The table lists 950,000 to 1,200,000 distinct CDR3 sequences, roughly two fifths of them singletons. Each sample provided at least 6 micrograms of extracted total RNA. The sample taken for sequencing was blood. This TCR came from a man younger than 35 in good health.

Written as DNA, the CDR3 is TGTGCCAGCAGCGTAGTAGACTCCGAGGGGAACAATGAGCAGTACTTC. It codes for CASSVVDSEGNNEQYF. This chain connects TRBV9 to TRBJ2-7; D possibly matches TRBD1 or TRBD2 (5 bases each). The CDR3 has 16 amino acids. V lost 0 bases and J lost 7, with 20 bases in between. Germline assignment: CDR1 SGDLS and CDR2 YYNGEE. The variable domain in full, completed from reference TRBV9 and TRBJ2-7, reads DSGVTQTPKHLITATGQRVTLRCSPRSGDLSVYWYQQSLDQGLQFLIQYYNGEERAKGNILERFSAQQFPDLHSELNLSSLELGDSALYFCASSVVDSEGNNEQYFGPGTRLTVT.